Sequencing of this T cell receptor beta chain was carried out in a study of cytomegalovirus exposure and HLA in healthy donors. 60 Vbeta and 13 Jbeta primers were used in PCR. This table comes from immunoSEQ multiplex PCR, and its TCRdb copy is limited to in-frame clones, with some not included. This table holds around 210,000 clones, around 84% found once. The sequencing input was PBMCs. The source of this sequence is a girl aged 2-10 years in good health and CMV-seronegative.

CDR3 DNA: TGCGCCAGCAGCTTGGTGACCGGGGTTAACTACGAGCAGTACTTC. This translates into CASSLVTGVNYEQYF. The gene calls are TRBV5-1 and TRBJ2-5; D may be TRBD2 (5 bases). The DNA end favors TRBJ2-7, so the J call may be wrong. CDR3 size: 15 residues. The germline gives CDR1 SGHRS, CDR2 YFSETQ.